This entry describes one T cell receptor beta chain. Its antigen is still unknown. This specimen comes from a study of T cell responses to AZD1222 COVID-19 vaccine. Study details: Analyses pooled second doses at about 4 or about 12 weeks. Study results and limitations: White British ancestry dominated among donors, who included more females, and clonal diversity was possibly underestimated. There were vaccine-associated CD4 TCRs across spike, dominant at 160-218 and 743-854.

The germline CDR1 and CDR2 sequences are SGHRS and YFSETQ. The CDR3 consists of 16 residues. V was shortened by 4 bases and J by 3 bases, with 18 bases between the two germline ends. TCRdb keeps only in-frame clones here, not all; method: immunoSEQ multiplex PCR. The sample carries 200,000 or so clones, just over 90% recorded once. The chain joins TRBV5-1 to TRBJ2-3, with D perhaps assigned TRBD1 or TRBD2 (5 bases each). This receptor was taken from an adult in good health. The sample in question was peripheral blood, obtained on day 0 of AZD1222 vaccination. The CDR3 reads CASSPTGTTLTDTQYF. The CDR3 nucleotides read TGCGCCAGCAGCCCCACCGGGACCACATTAACAGATACGCAGTATTTT.